This T cell receptor beta chain was identified in a study of shared clonotypes between healthy human individuals. Study-level findings and limits: In several donors, approximately 5% of naive CD4 clonotypes appeared in common. Researchers sampled only blood; tissue repertoires likely differ.

Looked up from germline, CDR1 is MDHEN and CDR2 is SYDVKM. The CDR3 extends over 15 amino acids. V was cut by 4 bases and J by 8 bases, with 18 bases left in between. Produced via immunoSEQ multiplex PCR; TCRdb's table is partial and in-frame only. The sample lists around 2.5 million clones; roughly 93% were seen once. On this clone: Its antigen is not identified.

The origin of this receptor is a man aged 18 to 30 in good health. Some clones in this sample may be carry-over from other donors' samples. The chain links TRBV28 to TRBJ1-3; D remains ambiguous. What was sequenced was naive CD4+ T cells from PBMCs. The sample's subset: CD45RA+ positively selected. The CDR3 reads CASSSPPTTRHTIYF. The CDR3 nucleotides read TGTGCCAGCAGTTCTCCACCCACGACCCGACACACCATATATTTT.